The 12 T cell receptor beta chains given below trace back to one sample, sequenced in a study of T cell clusters in autoimmune cytopenias. TRB was amplified from 250 ng of peripheral blood genomic DNA per sample. TRB rearrangements were amplified by touch-down multiplex PCR with mixed TRB-A/B primers. TCRdb reanalyzed the multiplex PCR reads, giving one entry per CDR3 protein sequence and no DNA. The sample totals some 4,100 distinct CDR3 sequences; its top ten clones hold roughly 21%. These same data were also listed under a study on T cell repertoires in aging, cancer and after chemotherapy.

The specimen was peripheral blood. These TCRs come from a human donor in good health.

Its frequency marks this clonotype as medium-sized. This sequence joins TRBV6-2 or TRBV6-3 and TRBJ2-1; TCRdb reports TRBD1, a call that lacks DNA to check it against. CDR3 size: 16 residues. Germline CDR1 and CDR2: MNHEY and SVGEGT. This CDR3 reads CASRNMDRGGRNEQFF.

The chain carries TRBV7-2 and TRBJ2-3; the D call from TCRdb, TRBD1, cannot be confirmed without DNA. The CDR3 totals 14 residues. Germline lookup yields CDR1 SGHTA and CDR2 FQGNSA. CDR3 sequence: CASSSQTATDTQYF.

This chain links TRBV7-9 with TRBJ2-1; TCRdb designates TRBD1, a call that cannot be tested without DNA. The CDR3 sequence is 12 residues long. In germline, CDR1 is SEHNR, CDR2 FQNEAQ (reference sequence). This chain's CDR3 is CASSLTGHEQFF.

This sequence joins TRBV12-3 or TRBV12-4 and TRBJ1-1; lacking DNA, the TRBD1 call made by TCRdb goes unchecked. The CDR3 sequence is 15 residues long. CDR3 residues: CASSLVSTVNTEAFF.

In terms of frequency, this clonotype is medium-sized. The chain combines TRBV12-3 or TRBV12-4 with TRBJ2-1; TCRdb proposes TRBD2, but this gene call is untestable without DNA. This CDR3 is 15 amino acids long. The chain's CDR3 is CASNLGTSSYNEQFF.

Frequency places this clonotype as medium-sized. V gene TRBV6-5 combines with J gene TRBJ2-7; the D call from TCRdb, TRBD1, cannot be confirmed without DNA. The CDR3 spans 15 residues. CDR1 and CDR2 (germline): MNHEY, SVGAGI. The CDR3 loop is CASSYSRTGEREQYF.

This clonotype is labeled medium-sized (0.01 to 0.1%) based on frequency. V usage is TRBV5-6 and J usage is TRBJ1-6; the TCRdb call, TRBD1, lacks DNA for checking. Germline CDR1 reads SGHDT; CDR2 reads YYEEEE. CDR3 size: 15 residues. Here the CDR3 reads CASSFSGTVNSPLHF. The whole variable domain, filled in from reference TRBV5-6 and TRBJ1-6, reads DAGVTQSPTHLIKTRGQQVTLRCSPKSGHDTVSWYQQALGQGPQFIFQYYEEEERQRGNFPDRFSGHQFPNYSSELNVNALLLGDSALYLCASSFSGTVNSPLHFGNGTRLTVT.

This clonotype is medium-sized by frequency. The rearrangement joins TRBV30 to TRBJ1-1. CDR3 length: 13 residues. Looked up from germline, CDR1 is GTSNPN and CDR2 is SVGIG (reference sequence). The CDR3 protein is CAWTDTLHTEAFF. Looking up the rest from reference TRBV30 and TRBJ1-1 gives the full variable domain: SQTIHQWPATLVQPVGSPLSLECTVEGTSNPNLYWYRQAAGRGLQLLFYSVGIGQISSEVPQNLSASRPQDRQFILSSKKLLLSDSGFYLCAWTDTLHTEAFFGQGTRLTVV.

Measured by frequency, this clonotype is medium-sized. The chain joins TRBV5-4 to TRBJ2-3; TCRdb returns TRBD1, unconfirmable since there is no DNA. Germline loops: CDR1 SGHNT, CDR2 YYREEE (reference sequence). The length of the CDR3 is 15 residues. This CDR3 reads CASSALQGAGDTQYF.

This clonotype registers medium-sized by frequency. The CDR3 region is CSGGGGNTIYF. The V gene is TRBV29-1, the J gene TRBJ1-3; the TCRdb call, TRBD1, lacks DNA for checking. The CDR3 runs to 11 residues. Germline-derived CDR1 and CDR2 are SQVTM and ANQGSEA.

The chain has TRBV7-9 and TRBJ1-6. CDR1 and CDR2 from the germline V gene are SEHNR and FQNEAQ (reference sequence). This CDR3 contains 17 residues. The CDR3 sequence is CASSWSAEEEHNSPLHF.

This clonotype registers medium-sized (0.01 to 0.1%) by frequency. This chain links TRBV19 with TRBJ1-5; checking the TCRdb D call of TRBD1 is not possible without DNA. This CDR3 is built from 15 residues. The germline V gene encodes CDR1 LNHDA and CDR2 SQIVND (reference sequence). The CDR3 here is CASSNPRTGNQPQHF.